This passage covers 17 T cell receptor beta chains from one sample sequenced in a study of blood T cell repertoires in COVID-19. The method was immunoSEQ multiplex PCR; TCRdb's version includes in-frame clones alone and lacks a portion of them. The table records 100,000 to 120,000 clones, approximately 70% of them present only once. The sample consisted of peripheral blood. The receptors were gathered from a middle-aged woman with acute or convalescent COVID-19.

This chain links TRBV5-4 with TRBJ2-1, with 7 bases matching TRBD1. Trimming removed 0 bases from V and 4 bases from J; junction bases left unmatched: 4. The CDR3 is made up of 15 amino acids. Germline V gene sequence: CDR1 SGHNT, CDR2 YYREEE (reference sequence). The CDR3 is CASSLAGQVYNEQFF. The CDR3 DNA is TGTGCCAGCAGCTTGGCCGGACAGGTTTACAATGAGCAGTTCTTC.

CDR3 amino acids: CASSLVVAGSSVGQFF. CDR3 bases: TGTGCCAGCAGCTTAGTAGTGGCAGGGTCTAGCGTTGGACAGTTCTTC. The rearrangement uses TRBV11-2 and TRBJ2-1; D may be TRBD2 (6 bases). CDR3 length equals 16 residues. Trimming removed 1 base from V and 13 bases from J, with 23 bases in between. The V gene's germline CDR1 is SGHAT and CDR2 FQNNGV.

This clone has more than one count but fewer than ten. The V and J genes are TRBV6-5 and TRBJ2-1, with TRBD1 identical over 10 bases. Germline V gene sequence: CDR1 MNHEY, CDR2 SVGAGI. V dropped 7 bases and J dropped 5; count of bases not matched to a gene: 8. This CDR3 spans 15 amino acids. The CDR3 sequence: CASIWGQGSNNEQFF. The CDR3 nucleotides read TGTGCCAGCATATGGGGACAGGGGTCTAACAATGAGCAGTTCTTC.

This sequence joins TRBV30 and TRBJ1-3, with 8 bases that match TRBD1. This CDR3 has 13 residues. Germline CDR1 reads GTSNPN; CDR2 reads SVGIG (reference sequence). The CDR3: CAFRGLSGNTIYF. As DNA, the CDR3 is TGTGCTTTCAGGGGGCTGTCTGGAAACACCATATATTTT.

This clone was seen a few times. The chain has TRBV9 and TRBJ2-1; D is perhaps TRBD2 (5 bases). Per the germline V gene, CDR1 is SGDLS and CDR2 is YYNGEE. This CDR3 spans 17 amino acids. V lost 2 bases to trimming and J lost 2 bases, with 17 bases between them. The CDR3 loop reads CASSVSSQLVPYNEQFF. CDR3 DNA: TGTGCCAGCAGCGTTTCAAGTCAACTAGTCCCCTACAATGAGCAGTTCTTC.

The chain has TRBV28 and TRBJ1-5; D possibly corresponds to TRBD1 (6 bases). The CDR3 contains 14 residues. Germline CDR1 is MDHEN and CDR2 is SYDVKM. The germline V and J ends were trimmed by 7 bases and 2 bases, with 12 bases remaining between them. CDR3 sequence (DNA): TGTGCCAGCAACAGGGTAGTTGGCAATCAGCCCCAGCATTTT. Residues: CASNRVVGNQPQHF.

The gene calls are TRBV27 and TRBJ1-2, with 9 positions matching TRBD1. V lost 3 bases to trimming and J lost 8 bases; unmatched junction nucleotides: 4. Germline CDR1 MNHEY, CDR2 SMNVEV (reference sequence). There are 13 residues in the CDR3. The DNA for the CDR3 is TGTGCCAGCAGTTTCAGGACAGGGGAGGGCTACACCTTC. This gives the protein CASSFRTGEGYTF.

The chain employs TRBV5-5 and TRBJ2-7; possibly TRBD1 for D (5 bases). Trimming stripped 0 bases from V and 6 bases from J, with 10 bases between. CDR1 is SGHKS, CDR2 YYEKEE, per germline (reference sequence). The CDR3 has 13 amino acids. For the CDR3, the DNA is TGTGCCAGCAGCTTGGTTTCAGGGTTCGAGCAGTACTTC. Translating it yields CASSLVSGFEQYF.

The CDR3 DNA is TGCAGCGTTGAAAGGGTAGCGGGGGGGCCGCAGTTCTTC. It codes for CSVERVAGGPQFF. The genes are TRBV29-1 and TRBJ2-1, with 11 bases fitting TRBD2. This CDR3 has 13 amino acids. Unmatched junction bases numbered 6, after V lost 2 bases and J lost 12 bases. Germline assignment: CDR1 SQVTM and CDR2 ANQGSEA.

This clone was counted only a few times. The chain combines TRBV19 with TRBJ1-1; 7 bases are shared with TRBD1. This CDR3 has 16 amino acids. The germline V gene encodes CDR1 LNHDA and CDR2 SQIVND (reference sequence). V shed 8 bases and J 1 base; nucleotides not matched to a gene: 13. Written as DNA, the CDR3 is TGTGCCAGTGCCCGAGGGACAGCTCAAAAGAACACTGAAGCTTTCTTT. Its protein is CASARGTAQKNTEAFF. Supplemented by reference TRBV19 and TRBJ1-1, the full variable domain reads DGGITQSPKYLFRKEGQNVTLSCEQNLNHDAMYWYRQDPGQGLRLIYYSQIVNDFQKGDIAEGYSVSREKKESFPLTVTSAQKNPTAFYLCASARGTAQKNTEAFFGQGTRLTVV.

The chain combines TRBV12-5 with TRBJ2-4; 9 nucleotides match TRBD1. With 3 bases clipped from V and 7 bases from J, the junction kept 4 bases outside the gene matches. CDR1 is LGHNT, CDR2 FRNRAP, per germline. The CDR3 contains 14 residues. CDR3 sequence (DNA): TGTGCTAGTGGTTTACAGGGGGCTGATAACATTCAGTACTTC. Protein product: CASGLQGADNIQYF.

Only a few counts were recorded for this clone. The chain has TRBV7-2 and TRBJ1-3; a possible D gene is TRBD1 (5 bases). The CDR3 consists of 18 residues. Germline V CDR1 and CDR2: SGHTA, FQGNSA. The ends were cut back, 2 bases at V and 5 bases at J, with 22 bases in the middle. CDR3 coding DNA: TGTGCCAGCAGCTTACGGGGGACGGGGACCGGTCGAAGAAACACCATATATTTT. Translating gives CASSLRGTGTGRRNTIYF.

The V and J genes are TRBV6-6 and TRBJ1-3; TRBD1 aligns across 8 bases. V gave up 6 bases and J gave up 0 bases; unmatched junction bases: 10. The CDR3 has 17 residues. Germline values: CDR1 MNHNY, CDR2 SVGAGI (reference sequence). The CDR3 DNA follows: TGTGCCAGCAGCCGATCGGGACAGGTTAACTCTGGAAACACCATATATTTT. Amino acid sequence: CASSRSGQVNSGNTIYF.

This clone has a single count. The chain joins TRBV5-5 to TRBJ2-1; D gene uncertain. V was clipped by 1 base and J by 0 bases, with 11 bases between them. The CDR3 is 16 residues long. Germline V gene lookup returns CDR1 SGHKS and CDR2 YYEKEE (reference sequence). The CDR3: CASSLKLESSYNEQFF. CDR3 DNA sequence: TGTGCCAGCAGCTTGAAACTTGAGAGCTCCTACAATGAGCAGTTCTTC. Complete variable domain (other parts from reference TRBV5-5 and TRBJ2-1): DAGVTQSPTHLIKTRGQQVTLRCSPISGHKSVSWYQQVLGQGPQFIFQYYEKEERGRGNFPDRFSARQFPNYSSELNVNALLLGDSALYLCASSLKLESSYNEQFFGPGTRLTVL.

The chain combines TRBV2 with TRBJ1-4; D is unresolved. Trimming cost V 7 bases and J 8 bases, with 14 bases left between them. The CDR3 is made up of 13 amino acids. Germline V lookup: CDR1 SNHLY, CDR2 FYNNEI. The CDR3 DNA follows: TGTGCCAGCACGTCGGAGGCAGGAGAAAAACTGTTTTTT. Its protein is CASTSEAGEKLFF.

This clone was observed a single time. This rearrangement joins TRBV27 to TRBJ1-6, with D unclear. The V gene lost 5 bases and the J gene lost 13 bases, with 18 bases spanning the gap. CDR3 size: 14 residues. CDR1 and CDR2 (germline): MNHEY, SMNVEV (reference sequence). The CDR3 loop is CASSLNPRYWPLHF. The DNA of the CDR3 is TGTGCCAGCAGTCTAAACCCGCGGTATTGGCCCCTCCACTTT.

The chain couples TRBV20-1 to TRBJ2-2; tentatively, D is TRBD1 (6 bases). Trimming removed 3 bases at V and 3 bases at J, with 14 bases between. CDR1 and CDR2 (germline): DFQATT, SNEGSKA (reference sequence). The CDR3 runs 15 residues. The CDR3 coding sequence is TGCAGTGCTAGTTTAGTAGGACAGCACACCGGGGAGCTGTTTTTT. Its protein product is CSASLVGQHTGELFF.